This T cell receptor (beta chain) was profiled in a study of prognosis after radiotherapy for stage I lung cancer. The study amplified the TCR beta CDR3 region from genomic DNA. This amplification was carried out by two rounds of multiplex PCR. Amplification in first-round PCR relied on primers specific to each TRBV and TRBJ gene. TCRdb passed the multiplex PCR reads through MiXCR, listing each CDR3 protein once. The sample records some 15,000 distinct CDR3 sequences, about 40% being singletons. Germline loops: CDR1 MGHRA, CDR2 YSYEKL. This CDR3 contains 17 residues. Trimming cost V 5 bases and J 8 bases, with 25 bases left between them. This clonotype was counted many times.

This receptor was taken from a donor over 45 with non-small cell lung cancer. This chain joins TRBV4-1 and TRBJ1-3; no reliable D call. Sequenced here: PBMCs, sampled before or after stereotactic body radiation therapy (not recorded which). The chain's CDR3 is CASSTRKQAVRKDTIYF. For the CDR3, the DNA is TGCGCCAGCAGCACAAGAAAGCAGGCAGTGAGGAAGGACACCATATATTTT.